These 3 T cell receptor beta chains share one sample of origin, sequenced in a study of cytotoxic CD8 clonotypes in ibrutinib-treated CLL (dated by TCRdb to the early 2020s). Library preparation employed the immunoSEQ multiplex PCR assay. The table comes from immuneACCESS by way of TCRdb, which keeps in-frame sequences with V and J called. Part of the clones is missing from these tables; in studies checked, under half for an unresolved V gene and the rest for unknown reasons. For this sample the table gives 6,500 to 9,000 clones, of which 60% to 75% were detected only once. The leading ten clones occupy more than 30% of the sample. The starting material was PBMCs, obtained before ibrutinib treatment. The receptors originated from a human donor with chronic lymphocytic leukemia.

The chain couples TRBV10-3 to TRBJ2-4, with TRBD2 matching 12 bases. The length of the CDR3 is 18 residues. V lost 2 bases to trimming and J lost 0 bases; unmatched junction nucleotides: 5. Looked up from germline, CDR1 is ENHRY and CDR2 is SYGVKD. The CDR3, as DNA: TGTGCCATCAGTGAGAGACTAGCGGGAGATGGAGCCAAAAACATTCAGTACTTC. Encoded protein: CAISERLAGDGAKNIQYF.

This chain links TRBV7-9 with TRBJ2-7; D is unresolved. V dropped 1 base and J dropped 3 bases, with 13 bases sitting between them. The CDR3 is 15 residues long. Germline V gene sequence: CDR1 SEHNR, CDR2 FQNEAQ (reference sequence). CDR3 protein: CASSLGDPEVYEQYF. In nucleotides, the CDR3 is TGTGCCAGCAGCTTAGGAGACCCGGAAGTCTACGAGCAGTACTTC.

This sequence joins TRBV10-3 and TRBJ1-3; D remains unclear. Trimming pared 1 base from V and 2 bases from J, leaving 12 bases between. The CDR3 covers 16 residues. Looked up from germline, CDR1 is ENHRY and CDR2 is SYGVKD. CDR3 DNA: TGTGCCATCAGTGAGTACAAAGGGTCTCCTGGAAACACCATATATTTT. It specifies CAISEYKGSPGNTIYF.